This T cell receptor (beta chain) was identified in a study of OX40 agonist ivuxolimab in advanced cancers. Per germline, CDR1 SGHTA and CDR2 FQGNSA. Trimming removed 1 base at V and 4 bases at J, with 11 bases between. There are 14 residues in the CDR3. Assay: immunoSEQ multiplex PCR; the TCRdb copy retains only in-frame clones and omits some. The sample yields some 60,000 clones, around 90% seen once. The sequences come from CD4+ or CD8+ T cells sorted from blood, collected in a trial of the OX40 agonist ivuxolimab. This clonotype was obtained from an adult with an advanced solid tumor such as melanoma, head and neck, liver or kidney cancer. The rearrangement uses TRBV7-2 and TRBJ2-7; D perhaps matches TRBD2 (5 bases). The DNA of the CDR3 is TGTGCCAGCAGCTTAGGGACGGGGTCATACGAGCAGTACTTC. It encodes CASSLGTGSYEQYF.